These 9 T cell receptor beta chains were sequenced from one sample in a study of T cells expressing NK-cell markers. TCRdb reprocessed the 5' RACE reads, keeping one entry per CDR3 protein, no DNA. In total, the table holds roughly 420,000 distinct CDR3 sequences. The specimen was blood T cells: a sorted CD56 or NKG2C T cell subset, CD4+ or CD8+ T cells, or bulk PBMC T cells (not recorded which). These receptors came from a woman aged 18 to 69 in good health.

The chain uses TRBV3-1 and TRBJ1-1; TCRdb's D call of TRBD1 is untestable without DNA. CDR3 length: 14 residues. Germline lookup yields CDR1 LGHDT and CDR2 YNNKEL (reference sequence). CDR3 protein: CASSQGRGGGEAFF.

The chain recombines TRBV28 with TRBJ2-7. The germline V gene encodes CDR1 MDHEN and CDR2 SYDVKM. The CDR3 loop spans 12 amino acids. The CDR3 sequence is CASTPSSYEQYF.

This chain connects TRBV20-1 to TRBJ2-1. CDR3 length: 12 amino acids. The germline V gene has CDR1 DFQATT and CDR2 SNEGSKA (reference sequence). The CDR3 spells CSAPDLYNEQFF.

The rearrangement links TRBV20-1 to TRBJ2-4; TCRdb outputs TRBD2, but without DNA this stays unchecked. Looked up from germline, CDR1 is DFQATT and CDR2 is SNEGSKA (reference sequence). The CDR3 sequence is 16 residues long. This CDR3 is CSARSGGMGTKNIQYF.

The chain joins TRBV7-9 to TRBJ2-3; TCRdb gives TRBD2 as the D gene, but with no DNA this cannot be confirmed. There are 13 residues in the CDR3. Germline CDR1 and CDR2: SEHNR and FQNEAQ (reference sequence). This CDR3 is CASSRRGGDTQYF.

This rearrangement joins TRBV27 to TRBJ1-6; TCRdb designates TRBD1, a call that cannot be tested without DNA. The germline V gene has CDR1 MNHEY and CDR2 SMNVEV (reference sequence). The CDR3 extends over 13 amino acids. CDR3 amino acids: CATSGQGGSPLHF.

The chain couples TRBV4-3 to TRBJ2-5; lacking DNA, the TRBD2 call made by TCRdb goes unchecked. The germline V gene encodes CDR1 LGHNA and CDR2 YSLEER. The CDR3 runs 14 residues. The CDR3 region is CASSLTRDSGTQYF.

The chain couples TRBV7-2 to TRBJ2-3. The CDR3 runs 15 residues. Germline lookup yields CDR1 SGHTA and CDR2 FQGNSA. CDR3 residues: CASSLAEHFTDTQYF.

The chain is built from TRBV30 and TRBJ1-1. Germline CDR1 is GTSNPN and CDR2 is SVGIG (reference sequence). The CDR3 extends over 12 amino acids. CDR3 residues: CAWGHADTEAFF.